One sample yielded the 29 T cell receptor beta chains listed below, sequenced in a study of blood T cells in healthy people across ages (dated by TCRdb to between 2015 and 2016). Libraries came from 5' RACE. The data were produced on an Illumina HiSeq 2500. A second PCR of about 7 to 12 cycles was performed with a sample-barcoded 5' primer and a J-beta primer mix. TCRdb passed the public sequencing reads through fastp at Q25 and MiXCR, retaining productive beta sequences. Identical CDR3 proteins give one entry, which carries the most common genes and DNA. The sample yields roughly 1,500,000 distinct CDR3 sequences; around 36% were counted once. The ten largest clones take up about 11% of the sample. Material: blood. Source of these receptors: a woman between 25 and 40 years old in good health.

J is TRBJ1-1 and V is TRBV7-2, with D tentatively TRBD1 (6 bases). The CDR3 is made up of 16 amino acids. V was trimmed by 2 bases and J by 6 bases, leaving 19 bases between them. CDR1 is SGHTA, CDR2 FQGNSA, per germline. CDR3 in amino acids: CASSLSRNGGQAEAFF. The CDR3 bases are TGTGCCAGCAGCTTATCCCGCAACGGGGGGCAGGCTGAAGCTTTCTTT.

Many counts were recorded for this clonotype. The chain couples TRBV4-1 to TRBJ2-3, with TRBD2 matching over 11 bases. Germline assignment: CDR1 MGHRA and CDR2 YSYEKL. V was clipped by 5 bases and J by 6 bases; unmatched bases: 19. This CDR3 comprises 19 residues. The CDR3 spells CASSVLPHLLAGASDTQYF. CDR3 in DNA: TGCGCCAGCAGCGTACTACCCCATCTACTAGCGGGGGCAAGCGATACGCAGTATTTT.

The V call is TRBV6-1, the J call TRBJ2-3; D not resolved. The CDR3 has 16 residues. V dropped 2 bases and J dropped 0 bases, with 12 bases sitting between them. CDR1 MNHNS and CDR2 SASEGT come from the germline V gene. CDR3 coding DNA: TGTGCCAGCAGTGAAAATGTGGTAATTAGCACAGATACGCAGTATTTT. Encoded protein: CASSENVVISTDTQYF.

Only a few counts were recorded for this clonotype. The J gene is TRBJ2-3, the V gene TRBV5-6; TRBD1 agrees at 7 bases. The germline V gene has CDR1 SGHDT and CDR2 YYEEEE. The CDR3 consists of 15 residues. The V and J ends lost 0 bases and 4 bases, in that order; junction bases with no gene match: 5. The CDR3 nucleotides are TGTGCCAGCAGCTTGGAGGGGGCGTACGCAGATACGCAGTATTTT. As protein: CASSLEGAYADTQYF. The full variable domain, in which reference TRBV5-6 and TRBJ2-3 provide the parts outside the CDR3, is DAGVTQSPTHLIKTRGQQVTLRCSPKSGHDTVSWYQQALGQGPQFIFQYYEEEERQRGNFPDRFSGHQFPNYSSELNVNALLLGDSALYLCASSLEGAYADTQYFGPGTRLTVL.

Notes on this clonotype: A junction end diverges from the germline sequence, so it may reflect a read error. The chain has TRBV9 and TRBJ2-1, with TRBD2 matching 8 bases. The CDR3 is made up of 16 amino acids. Looked up from germline, CDR1 is SGDLS and CDR2 is YYNGEE. The CDR3 coding sequence is TGTGCCAGCAGCGCCGGAGCGGGAGTTTCCTACAAGGAGCAGTTCTTC. Protein product: CASSAGAGVSYKEQFF.

This clonotype came up a few times. The chain is built from TRBV7-2 and TRBJ2-6; 10 nucleotides match TRBD2. Germline CDR1 SGHTA, CDR2 FQGNSA. V gave up 3 bases and J gave up 0 bases; unmatched junction bases: 8. CDR3 size: 19 residues. CDR3 region: CASSFRGLAVFSGANVLTF. The DNA of the CDR3 is TGTGCCAGCAGCTTCCGTGGACTAGCGGTTTTCTCTGGGGCCAACGTCCTGACTTTC.

The chain couples TRBV4-1 to TRBJ1-1; 12 bases align to TRBD1. This CDR3 comprises 15 residues. Germline lookup yields CDR1 MGHRA and CDR2 YSYEKL. Losses at the gene ends were 4 bases for V and 11 bases for J; bases not matched to a gene: 11. The CDR3 region has the DNA TGCGCCAGCAGCCCAGGGCGGGACAGGGGGCGGCTGGCTTTCTTT. It codes for CASSPGRDRGRLAFF.

V is TRBV20-1 and J is TRBJ2-3; 8 nucleotides match TRBD2. This CDR3 region has 15 residues. CDR1 and CDR2 from the germline V gene are DFQATT and SNEGSKA (reference sequence). Losses at the gene ends were 6 bases for V and 1 base for J; bases not matched to a gene: 9. This CDR3 reads CSASNSGLGTDTQYF. CDR3 DNA: TGCAGTGCCTCAAATTCGGGACTAGGCACAGATACGCAGTATTTT.

The J gene is TRBJ2-5, the V gene TRBV27, with TRBD2 matching 13 bases. This CDR3 comprises 16 residues. J gave up 11 bases and V 5 bases, and 14 bases lay outside the gene matches. The germline V gene encodes CDR1 MNHEY and CDR2 SMNVEV (reference sequence). The CDR3 loop is CASSPTSGRTPTGQYF. CDR3 nucleotides: TGTGCCAGCAGTCCGACTAGCGGGAGGACACCTACGGGGCAGTACTTC.

This clonotype was counted only a few times. The J gene is TRBJ2-5, the V gene TRBV2; 12 nucleotides agree with TRBD2. The J call is uncertain, as TRBJ2-7 better fits the DNA end. Germline CDR1 SNHLY, CDR2 FYNNEI. The CDR3 consists of 15 residues. CDR3 in amino acids: CASRDGTSGRYEQYF. As DNA, the CDR3 is TGTGCCAGCAGGGACGGGACTAGCGGGCGGTACGAGCAGTACTTC.

There are a few counts of this clonotype. This chain uses TRBV27 with TRBJ1-5; 9 nucleotides agree with TRBD1. Germline V gene data show CDR1 as MNHEY and CDR2 as SMNVEV (reference sequence). This CDR3 is built from 14 residues. With V trimmed by 6 bases and J by 4 bases, 4 bases remained unmatched. The CDR3: CASRHGQGNQPQHF. CDR3 bases: TGTGCCAGCAGGCATGGACAGGGGAATCAGCCCCAGCATTTT.

The chain joins TRBV20-1 to TRBJ1-5; D is perhaps TRBD1 (6 bases). The V gene lost 0 bases and the J gene lost 7 bases, with 13 bases spanning the gap. The germline CDR1 and CDR2 sequences are DFQATT and SNEGSKA (reference sequence). This CDR3 is 14 amino acids long. CDR3 bases: TGCAGTGCTAGAGATCTAGGGGGGGCCCAGCCCCAGCATTTT. Translation: CSARDLGGAQPQHF.

This clonotype was seen at least ten times. The chain carries TRBV9 and TRBJ2-5; D assignment may be TRBD1 or TRBD2 (5 bases each). CDR1 SGDLS and CDR2 YYNGEE come from the germline V gene. The CDR3 totals 15 residues. The V gene lost 0 bases and the J gene lost 3 bases, with 12 bases spanning the gap. CDR3 DNA sequence: TGTGCCAGCAGCGTAGCTCCGGGGCAGAAAGAGACCCAGTACTTC. This gives the protein CASSVAPGQKETQYF.

The chain combines TRBV30 with TRBJ2-3; 9 bases map to TRBD1. Trimming took 3 bases from V and 5 from J; bases not matched to a gene: 6. The CDR3 is 14 amino acids. Germline V gene sequence: CDR1 GTSNPN, CDR2 SVGIG (reference sequence). CDR3 region: CAWRRQGGRDTQYF. CDR3 nucleotide sequence: TGTGCCTGGAGACGACAGGGGGGGAGAGATACGCAGTATTTT.

This clonotype was picked up a small number of times. The chain couples TRBV9 to TRBJ1-2; D may be TRBD1 (6 bases). Germline V lookup: CDR1 SGDLS, CDR2 YYNGEE. V shed 0 bases and J shed 7 bases, with 10 bases lying between them. This CDR3 has 13 residues. The CDR3 loop reads CASSVGTVGGYTF. The CDR3 DNA is TGTGCCAGCAGCGTAGGGACAGTAGGTGGCTACACCTTC.

This chain joins TRBV28 and TRBJ1-5; the D is unclear. With the DNA end fitting TRBJ2-3 better, the J assignment may be wrong. The CDR3 spans 17 residues. Germline values: CDR1 MDHEN, CDR2 SYDVKM. As DNA, the CDR3 is TGTGCCAGCACCCTGGGTCTCATAGGTTATAGCAATCAGCCCCAGTATTTT. It yields the protein CASTLGLIGYSNQPQYF.

The J gene is TRBJ2-7, the V gene TRBV12-3 or TRBV12-4; tentatively, D is TRBD1 or TRBD2 (6 bases each). The V gene lost 3 bases and the J gene lost 7 bases, with 22 bases spanning the gap. There are 16 residues in the CDR3. In DNA form, the CDR3 reads TGTGCCAGCAGTTTTACGGGGGACACCCGTCCGGGGGAGCAGTACTTC. It is translated as CASSFTGDTRPGEQYF.

Only a few counts were recorded for this clonotype. The chain uses TRBV11-1 and TRBJ2-5; D gene uncertain. V was cut by 1 base and J by 0 bases, with 3 bases left in between. Germline CDR1 SGHAT, CDR2 FQDESV (reference sequence). The CDR3 length is 13 residues. CDR3 DNA: TGTGCCAGCAGCTTAGTTCACCAAGAGACCCAGTACTTC. It specifies CASSLVHQETQYF.

This chain joins TRBV6-2 or TRBV6-3 and TRBJ2-3, with D perhaps matching TRBD2 (5 bases). Trimming removed 4 bases from V and 8 bases from J, with 10 bases in between. CDR1 is MNHEY and CDR2 is SVGEGT in the germline V gene. The CDR3 has 12 residues. The CDR3, as DNA: TGTGCCAGCAGTTCAGTTGAGGGTACGCAGTATTTT. It is translated as CASSSVEGTQYF.

The DNA for the CDR3 is TGCGCCAGCAGCCATCCTCTATACGGGAGTGTCGGGGAGCTGTTTTTT. Its translation is CASSHPLYGSVGELFF. The V gene is TRBV4-1, the J gene TRBJ2-2; a weak D match, TRBD2 (6 bases). Deletions cut 3 bases from V and 7 bases from J, with 18 bases between. CDR3 length: 16 amino acids. Germline CDR1 MGHRA, CDR2 YSYEKL.

The V call is TRBV29-1, the J call TRBJ2-3; 7 nucleotides line up with TRBD2. There are 14 residues in the CDR3. Germline V gene lookup returns CDR1 SQVTM and CDR2 ANQGSEA. V was clipped by 7 bases and J by 2 bases; unmatched bases: 9. This chain's CDR3 is CSGGGVRYTDTQYF. The CDR3 DNA sequence: TGCAGCGGGGGGGGGGTTAGATACACAGATACGCAGTATTTT.

This clonotype was detected only a few times. This rearrangement joins TRBV2 to TRBJ1-5; 9 bases match TRBD1. The V segment lost 4 bases and the J segment 0 bases; nucleotides outside the gene matches: 7. The length of the CDR3 is 17 residues. Germline V gives CDR1 SNHLY, CDR2 FYNNEI. The DNA for the CDR3 is TGTGCCAGCAGTGCGTCCAGGACAGGGGCTAGCAATCAGCCCCAGCATTTT. This gives the protein CASSASRTGASNQPQHF.

The gene calls are TRBV9 and TRBJ2-1, with a possible D match to TRBD1 (7 bases). The V gene lost 4 bases and the J gene lost 8 bases, with 16 bases spanning the gap. CDR3 length: 14 amino acids. The V gene's germline CDR1 is SGDLS and CDR2 YYNGEE. CDR3 sequence: CASSLGRGAHEQFF. Written as DNA, the CDR3 is TGTGCCAGCAGCTTGGGCAGGGGGGCGCATGAGCAGTTCTTC.

The rearrangement joins TRBV3-1 to TRBJ1-1; D ambiguous. This CDR3 is 12 amino acids long. V was cut by 6 bases and J by 6 bases, with 11 bases left in between. The germline V gene encodes CDR1 LGHDT and CDR2 YNNKEL (reference sequence). CDR3 DNA sequence: TGTGCCAGCAGGAACAGAGGACCTGAAGCTTTCTTT. Protein: CASRNRGPEAFF.

This chain connects TRBV20-1 to TRBJ2-5, with D tentatively TRBD2 (5 bases). Looked up from germline, CDR1 is DFQATT and CDR2 is SNEGSKA (reference sequence). CDR3 size: 13 residues. V was clipped by 3 bases and J by 4 bases, with 12 bases between them. CDR3 DNA: TGCAGTGCTAGGCCCGGGGAAGGAGAGACCCAGTACTTC. It is translated as CSARPGEGETQYF.

On this clonotype itself: The junction shows a germline mismatch at one end, possibly a read error. CDR3 region: CASREGDHNQPQHF. In nucleotides, the CDR3 is TGTGCCAGCAGGGAAGGGGACCACAATCAGCCCCAGCATTTT. The chain couples TRBV2 to TRBJ1-5, with D possibly TRBD1 on 5 matching bases. The CDR3 has 14 residues. CDR1 is SNHLY, CDR2 FYNNEI, per germline.

This clonotype was seen a few times. The chain joins TRBV20-1 to TRBJ2-3; possibly TRBD2 for D (5 bases). V lost 1 base to trimming and J lost 7 bases, with 12 bases between them. This CDR3 has 13 amino acids. Germline V CDR1 and CDR2: DFQATT, SNEGSKA (reference sequence). CDR3 nucleotide sequence: TGCAGTGCTAGAGGTCCGGTCGGGAATACGCAGTATTTT. It translates to CSARGPVGNTQYF.

This chain links TRBV2 with TRBJ1-5; no definite D call. Trimming pared 1 base from V and 0 bases from J, leaving 19 bases between. From germline, CDR1 is SNHLY and CDR2 FYNNEI. The CDR3 consists of 19 residues. The CDR3 region has the DNA TGTGCCAGCAGTGAAGGTCGAAATTTGCTAGCGTATAGCAATCAGCCCCAGCATTTT. This sequence encodes CASSEGRNLLAYSNQPQHF.

This clonotype was observed a handful of times. The V and J genes are TRBV6-2 or TRBV6-3 and TRBJ2-1; D is uncertain. CDR3 length: 16 residues. The germline V gene has CDR1 MNHEY and CDR2 SVGEGT. V lost 6 bases and J lost 5, with 20 bases in between. The CDR3 nucleotides are TGTGCCAGCAGACCCGGAGCGCACCTCCCCCACAATGAGCAGTTCTTC. Translation: CASRPGAHLPHNEQFF.